This T cell receptor (beta chain) derives from a study of T cells in Graves' hyperthyroidism and ophthalmopathy. Study-wide results and limits: Separating ophthalmopathy from stable hyperthyroidism was achieved by a 13 V-J model.

TCR beta CDR3 sequences were amplified from RNA transcripts. First-round RT-PCR with HTBI primers amplified the TCR CDR3 region. TCRdb re-called the multiplex PCR reads with MiXCR, one entry per CDR3 protein. The table lists 560,000 or so distinct CDR3 sequences, approximately 44% of them singletons. Trimming cost V 2 bases and J 9 bases; bases outside gene matches: 8. The CDR3 is 14 amino acids. CDR1 and CDR2 from the germline V gene are SGHVS and FQNEAQ. Remarks on this clonotype: Antigen: not known.

The TCR originated in a woman between 18 and 30 years old with Graves' hyperthyroidism. The rearrangement links TRBV7-8 to TRBJ2-5, with 8 bases lining up with TRBD1. Sequenced material: peripheral blood or thyroid tissue (not recorded which). The CDR3 bases are TGTGCCAGCAGCTTACAGGGGGCTAAACAGCCCCAGTACTTC. This sequence encodes CASSLQGAKQPQYF.